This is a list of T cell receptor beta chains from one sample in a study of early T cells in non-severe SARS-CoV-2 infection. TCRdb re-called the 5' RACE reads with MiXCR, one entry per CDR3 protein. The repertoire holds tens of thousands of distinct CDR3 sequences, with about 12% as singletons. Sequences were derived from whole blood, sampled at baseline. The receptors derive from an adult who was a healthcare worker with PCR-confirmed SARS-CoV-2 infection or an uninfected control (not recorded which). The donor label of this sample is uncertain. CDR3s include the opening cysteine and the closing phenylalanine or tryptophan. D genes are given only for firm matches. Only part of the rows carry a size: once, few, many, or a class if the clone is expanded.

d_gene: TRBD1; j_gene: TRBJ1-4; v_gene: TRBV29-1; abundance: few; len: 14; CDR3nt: TGCAGCGCCCAACGATTGACAGGGAATGAAAAACTGTTTTTT; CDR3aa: CSAQRLTGNEKLFF
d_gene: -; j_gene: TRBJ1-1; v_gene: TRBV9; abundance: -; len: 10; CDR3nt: TGTGCCAGAACGACCAAGGGAGCTTTCTTT; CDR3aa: CARTTKGAFF
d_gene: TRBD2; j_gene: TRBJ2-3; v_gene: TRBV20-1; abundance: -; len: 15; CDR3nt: TGCAGTGCTAGAGGGACTAGCGGGTACACAGATACGCAGTATTTT; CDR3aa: CSARGTSGYTDTQYF
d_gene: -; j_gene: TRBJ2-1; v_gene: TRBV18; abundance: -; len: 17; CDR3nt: TGTGCCAGCTCACCCCGGGCCACAGCCGCCTCCTACAATGAGCAGTTCTTC; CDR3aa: CASSPRATAASYNEQFF
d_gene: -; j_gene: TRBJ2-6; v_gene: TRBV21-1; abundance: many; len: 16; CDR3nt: TGTGCCAGCACCCAGACATCCCGCTCTGGGGCCAACGTCCTGACTTTC; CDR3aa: CASTQTSRSGANVLTF
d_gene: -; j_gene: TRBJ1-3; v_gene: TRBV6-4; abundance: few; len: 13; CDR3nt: TGTGCCAGCAGCGAGGGGTCTGGAAACACCATATATTTT; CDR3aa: CASSEGSGNTIYF
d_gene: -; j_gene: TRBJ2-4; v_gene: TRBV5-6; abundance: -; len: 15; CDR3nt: TGTGCCAGCAGCTTGGCCGGGGGGCGGAAAAACATTCAGTACTTC; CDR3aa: CASSLAGGRKNIQYF
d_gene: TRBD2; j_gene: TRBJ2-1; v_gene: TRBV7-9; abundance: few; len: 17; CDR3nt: TGTGCCAGCAGACCAGCTAGCGGGGGGGCCTTCCGGAATGAGCAGTTCTTC; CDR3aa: CASRPASGGAFRNEQFF
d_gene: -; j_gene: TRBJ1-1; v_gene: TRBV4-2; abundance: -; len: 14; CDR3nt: TGTGCCAGCAGCCGGGACTTCCTAGGTACTGAAGCTTTCTTT; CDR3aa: CASSRDFLGTEAFF
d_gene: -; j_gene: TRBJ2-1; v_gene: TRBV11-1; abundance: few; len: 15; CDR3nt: TGTGCCAGCAGCTTATGGCAGGGACCCTACAATGAGCAGTTCTTC; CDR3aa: CASSLWQGPYNEQFF
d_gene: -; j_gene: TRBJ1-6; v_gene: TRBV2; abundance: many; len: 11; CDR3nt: TGTGCCAGCAGTGAAATTCCACCCCTCCACTTT; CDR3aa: CASSEIPPLHF
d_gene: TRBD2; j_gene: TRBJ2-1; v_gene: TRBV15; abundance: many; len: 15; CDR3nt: TGTGCCACCAAGCCTCAGCGGGACTCCTACAATGAGCAGTTCTTC; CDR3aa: CATKPQRDSYNEQFF
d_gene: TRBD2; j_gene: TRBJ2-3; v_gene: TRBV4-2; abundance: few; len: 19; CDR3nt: TGTGCCAGCAGCCAAGATAGGCGGCAGGGAGGGTGGATCACAGATACGCAGTATTTT; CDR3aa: CASSQDRRQGGWITDTQYF
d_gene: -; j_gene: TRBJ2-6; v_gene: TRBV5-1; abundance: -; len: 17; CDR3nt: TGCGCCAGCAGCTTGGCGGGCGGTCAATCTGGGGCCAACGTCCTGACTTTC; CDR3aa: CASSLAGGQSGANVLTF
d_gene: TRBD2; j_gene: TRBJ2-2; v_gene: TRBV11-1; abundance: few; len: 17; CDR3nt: TGTGCCAGCAGCTTAGCTCCAACCGGGAGGCAAACCGGGGAGCTGTTTTTT; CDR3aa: CASSLAPTGRQTGELFF
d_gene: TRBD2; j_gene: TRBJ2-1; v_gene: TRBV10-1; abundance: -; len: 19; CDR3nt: TGCGCCAGCAGATCATTAGCGGGGGGGCACGGTTCATCCTACAATGAGCAGTTCTTC; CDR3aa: CASRSLAGGHGSSYNEQFF
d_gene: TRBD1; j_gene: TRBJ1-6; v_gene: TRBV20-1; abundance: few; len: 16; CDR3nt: TGCAGTGCTCCTCCGGGACAGGGGGGAGAAAATTCACCCCTCCACTTT; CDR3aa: CSAPPGQGGENSPLHF
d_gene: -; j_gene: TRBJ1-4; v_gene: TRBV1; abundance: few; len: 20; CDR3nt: TGCACCAGCAGCCAAGATATCGGGGACAGGGATTATGGAACTAATGAAAAACTGTTTTTT; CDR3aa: CTSSQDIGDRDYGTNEKLFF
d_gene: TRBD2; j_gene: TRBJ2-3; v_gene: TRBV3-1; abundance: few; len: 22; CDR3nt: TGTGCCAGCAGCCAAGTGTTGAGAGCGGGGGGGCTATTTTCGCCGAGCACAGATACGCAGTATTTT; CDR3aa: CASSQVLRAGGLFSPSTDTQYF
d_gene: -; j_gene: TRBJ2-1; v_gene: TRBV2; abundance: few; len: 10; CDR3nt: TGTGCCAGCACTTACAATGAGCAGTTCTTC; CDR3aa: CASTYNEQFF
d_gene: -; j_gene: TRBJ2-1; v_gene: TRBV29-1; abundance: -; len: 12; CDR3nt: TGCAGCGTGTGGGGGGCGAACAATGAGCAGTTCTTC; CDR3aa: CSVWGANNEQFF
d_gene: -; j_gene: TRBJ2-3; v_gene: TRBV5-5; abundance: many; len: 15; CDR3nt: TGTGCCAGCAGCTTGGCGGTGGCAGACACAGATACGCAGTATTTT; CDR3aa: CASSLAVADTDTQYF
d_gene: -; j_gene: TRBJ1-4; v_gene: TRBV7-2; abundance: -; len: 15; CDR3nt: TGTGCCAGCAGCTTAGTTCCGGGGTCTAATGAAAAACTGTTTTTT; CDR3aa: CASSLVPGSNEKLFF
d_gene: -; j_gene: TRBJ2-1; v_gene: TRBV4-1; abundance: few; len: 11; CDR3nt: TGCGCCAGCAGCAACTACAATGAGCAGTTCTTC; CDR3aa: CASSNYNEQFF
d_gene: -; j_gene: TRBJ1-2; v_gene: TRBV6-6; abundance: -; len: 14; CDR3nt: TGTGCCAGCAGTCCTGGGGCAGCTAACTATGGCTACACCTTC; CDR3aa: CASSPGAANYGYTF
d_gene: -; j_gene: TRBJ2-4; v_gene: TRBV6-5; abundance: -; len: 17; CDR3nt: TGTGCCAGCAGAAAAGGACAGCGAATACTAGCCAAAAACATTCAGTACTTC; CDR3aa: CASRKGQRILAKNIQYF
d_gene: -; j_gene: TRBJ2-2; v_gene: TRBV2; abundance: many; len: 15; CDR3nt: TGTGCCAGCTGTTGGAGCGCGACTAACACCGGGGACCTGTTTTTT; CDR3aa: CASCWSATNTGDLFF
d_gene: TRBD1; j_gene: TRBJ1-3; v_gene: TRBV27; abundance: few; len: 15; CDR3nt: TGTGCCAGCAGTTCGATTACGGACAGGGGAAACACCATATATTTT; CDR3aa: CASSSITDRGNTIYF
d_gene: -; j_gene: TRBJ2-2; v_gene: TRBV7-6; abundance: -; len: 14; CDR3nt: TGTGCCAGCAGCCCCCCAGAGGGGGGGAGGGAGCTGTTTTTT; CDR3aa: CASSPPEGGRELFF
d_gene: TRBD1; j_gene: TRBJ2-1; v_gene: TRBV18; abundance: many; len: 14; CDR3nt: TGTGCCAGCTCACGACAGGGGTCCTACAATGAGCAGTTCTTC; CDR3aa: CASSRQGSYNEQFF
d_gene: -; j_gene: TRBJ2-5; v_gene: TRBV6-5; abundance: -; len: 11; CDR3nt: TGTGCCACGGGTCGGGAGGAGACCCAGTACTTC; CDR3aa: CATGREETQYF
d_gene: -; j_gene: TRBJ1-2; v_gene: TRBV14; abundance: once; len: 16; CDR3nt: TGTGCCAGCAGCCAAGCCCTCGACAGCCCTTACTATGGCTACACCTTC; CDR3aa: CASSQALDSPYYGYTF